The 12 T cell receptor beta chains given below trace back to one sample, sequenced in a study of T cells in Graves' hyperthyroidism and ophthalmopathy. Template material for amplifying TCR beta CDR3 regions consisted of RNA transcripts. Carried out on the TCR CDR3, a first-round RT-PCR used the HTBI primer set. TCRdb re-analysed the multiplex PCR reads in MiXCR, keeping a single row per CDR3 protein. The repertoire holds around 350,000 distinct CDR3 sequences, about a sixth seen once, with about a quarter in the top ten. The sample consisted of blood. All receptors come from a woman between 18 and 29 years old with Graves' hyperthyroidism that later progressed to Graves' ophthalmopathy.

This clonotype was detected ten times or more. The chain uses TRBV6-5 and TRBJ1-2; D might be TRBD1 (5 bases). The germline gives CDR1 MNHEY, CDR2 SVGAGI. V lost 0 bases to trimming and J lost 2 bases, with 10 bases between them. The CDR3 length is 15 residues. CDR3 bases: TGTGCCAGCAGTTACTCTGGGGGGGAAAACTATGGCTACACCTTC. This encodes CASSYSGGENYGYTF.

This clonotype was seen only a few times. The chain combines TRBV19 with TRBJ1-2, with D unclear. The CDR3 extends over 12 amino acids. The germline V gene has CDR1 LNHDA and CDR2 SQIVND (reference sequence). V was pared by 1 base and J by 4 bases, with 4 bases between. The chain's CDR3 is CASSIASYGYTF. For the CDR3, the DNA is TGTGCCAGTAGTATAGCCAGCTATGGCTACACCTTC.

This clonotype was detected many times. J is TRBJ1-6 and V is TRBV9; 8 bases align to TRBD1. The CDR3 contains 16 residues. V shed 4 bases and J 10 bases; nucleotides not matched to a gene: 13. Germline V gives CDR1 SGDLS, CDR2 YYNGEE. CDR3 residues: CASSTGQGDGGSPLHF. As DNA, the CDR3 is TGTGCCAGCAGCACTGGACAGGGTGACGGGGGATCACCCCTCCACTTT.

About this clonotype itself: A much larger clone differs by one base, so this may be a read error. This rearrangement joins TRBV12-5 to TRBJ2-7; no clear D. The CDR3 has 12 residues. CDR1 is LGHNT and CDR2 is FRNRAP in the germline V gene. V was shortened by 4 bases and J by 6 bases, with 10 bases between the two germline ends. The CDR3 loop reads CASGYDAAEQYF. CDR3 sequence (DNA): TGTGCTAGTGGTTACGACGCAGCCGAGCAGTACTTC.

This clonotype was observed at least ten times. The chain combines TRBV2 with TRBJ2-1; D is uncertain. V was pared by 4 bases and J by 7 bases, with 8 bases between. Germline assignment: CDR1 SNHLY and CDR2 FYNNEI. The CDR3 runs 12 residues. CDR3 residues: CASSVRLNEQFF. CDR3 sequence (DNA): TGTGCCAGCAGTGTGAGGCTTAATGAGCAGTTCTTC.

The V call is TRBV28, the J call TRBJ1-1; TRBD1 agrees at 9 bases. This CDR3 is built from 15 residues. Unmatched junction bases numbered 13, after V lost 8 bases and J lost 6 bases. Per the germline V gene, CDR1 is MDHEN and CDR2 is SYDVKM. This CDR3 is CASLTNLDRGAEAFF. DNA of the CDR3: TGTGCCAGCTTGACTAACCTGGACAGGGGAGCTGAAGCTTTCTTT.

In this sample, this clonotype turned up many times. The CDR3 coding sequence is TGCAGTGCCGACGGGATCCCCGGGGAAACAGATACGCAGTATTTT. This codes for CSADGIPGETDTQYF. The chain has TRBV20-1 and TRBJ2-3; perhaps TRBD2 as D (5 bases). The CDR3 spans 15 residues. Germline CDR1 is DFQATT and CDR2 is SNEGSKA (reference sequence). Between the trimmed V and J ends, which lost 6 bases and 3 bases, there was a span of 19 bases.

The V gene is TRBV20-1, the J gene TRBJ2-1; D may be TRBD2 (7 bases). The V gene lost 6 bases and the J gene lost 3 bases, with 18 bases spanning the gap. The CDR3 is made up of 15 amino acids. Germline CDR1 reads DFQATT; CDR2 reads SNEGSKA (reference sequence). In DNA form, the CDR3 reads TGCAGTGCAACCAAGGGGGGGGCGCGCTACAATGAGCAGTTCTTC. This gives the protein CSATKGGARYNEQFF.

This clonotype appeared a single time. A much bigger clone sits one base away, suggesting this may be a read error. The rearrangement uses TRBV20-1 and TRBJ2-7, with D perhaps matching TRBD2 (5 bases). The J call may be incorrect, as the DNA end agrees better with TRBJ2-1. The length of the CDR3 is 14 residues. The germline V gene encodes CDR1 DFQATT and CDR2 SNEGSKA (reference sequence). CDR3 amino acids: CSARDVGAPYEQFF. The CDR3 DNA is TGCAGTGCTAGAGATGTGGGAGCCCCCTACGAGCAGTTCTTC.

A remark on this clonotype: Possible read error: a much larger clone is one base away. The V gene is TRBV27, the J gene TRBJ2-1; 10 bases fit TRBD1. The CDR3 extends over 15 amino acids. Germline V gene sequence: CDR1 MNHEY, CDR2 SMNVEV (reference sequence). CDR3 in DNA: TGTGTCAGCAGTCCCCCCGGGACAGGGGTCAATGAGCAGTTCTTC. Translated, it gives CVSSPPGTGVNEQFF.

The rearrangement joins TRBV7-8 to TRBJ2-1; 8 nucleotides line up with TRBD2. From germline, CDR1 is SGHVS and CDR2 FQNEAQ. The CDR3 is 18 residues long. J gave up 0 bases and V 1 base, and 8 bases lay outside the gene matches. The CDR3 DNA reads as TGTGCCAGCAGCTTAGTGTATAGCGGGACCTCCTCCTACAATGAGCAGTTCTTC. It codes for CASSLVYSGTSSYNEQFF.

CDR3 sequence reads: CATSDFPGEGPGELFF. The CDR3 DNA reads as TGTGCCACCAGTGATTTCCCAGGGGAGGGCCCCGGGGAGCTGTTTTTT. The chain employs TRBV24-1 and TRBJ2-2, with TRBD2 as a possible D gene (7 bases). Between the trimmed V and J ends, which lost 1 base and 6 bases, there was a span of 14 bases. The CDR3 extends over 16 amino acids. Germline-derived CDR1 and CDR2 are KGHDR and SFDVKD.